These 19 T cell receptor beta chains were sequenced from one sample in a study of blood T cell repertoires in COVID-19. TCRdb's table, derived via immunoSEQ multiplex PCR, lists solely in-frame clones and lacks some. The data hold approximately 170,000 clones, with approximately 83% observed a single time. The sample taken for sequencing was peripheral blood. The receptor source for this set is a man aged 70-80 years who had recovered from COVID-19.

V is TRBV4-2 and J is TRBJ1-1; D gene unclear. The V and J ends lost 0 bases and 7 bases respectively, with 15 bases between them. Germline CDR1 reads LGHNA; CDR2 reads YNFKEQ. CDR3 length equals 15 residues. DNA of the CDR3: TGTGCCAGCAGCCAAGAAGGCACCCGAGGAAATGAAGCTTTCTTT. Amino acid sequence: CASSQEGTRGNEAFF.

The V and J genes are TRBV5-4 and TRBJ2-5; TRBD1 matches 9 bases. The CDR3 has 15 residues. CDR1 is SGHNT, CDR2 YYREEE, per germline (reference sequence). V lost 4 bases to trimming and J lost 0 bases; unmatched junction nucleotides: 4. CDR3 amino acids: CASSLTGGYQETQYF. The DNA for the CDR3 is TGTGCCAGCAGCCTGACAGGGGGGTACCAAGAGACCCAGTACTTC.

The chain's CDR3 is CAISDRGLAGHSYNEQFF. The CDR3 DNA reads TGTGCCATCAGTGATAGGGGACTAGCGGGGCACTCCTACAATGAGCAGTTCTTC. This sequence joins TRBV10-3 and TRBJ2-1; 13 bases map to TRBD2. Trimming at V came to 3 bases and at J to 0 bases, leaving 5 bases not matched to a gene. Germline CDR1 ENHRY, CDR2 SYGVKD. The CDR3 totals 18 residues.

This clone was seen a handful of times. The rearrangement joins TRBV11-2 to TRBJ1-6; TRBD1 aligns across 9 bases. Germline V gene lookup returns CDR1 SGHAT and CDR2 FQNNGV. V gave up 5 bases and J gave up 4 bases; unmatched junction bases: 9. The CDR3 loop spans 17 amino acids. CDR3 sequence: CASSPGDRARYNSPLHF. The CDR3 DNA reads TGTGCCAGCAGCCCCGGGGACAGGGCAAGATATAATTCACCCCTCCACTTT. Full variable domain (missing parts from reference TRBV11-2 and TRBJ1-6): EAGVAQSPRYKIIEKRQSVAFWCNPISGHATLYWYQQILGQGPKLLIQFQNNGVVDDSQLPKDRFSAERLKGVDSTLKIQPAKLEDSAVYLCASSPGDRARYNSPLHFGNGTRLTVT.

CDR3 in amino acids: CAISDSGGYEKLFF. The CDR3, as DNA: TGTGCCATCAGTGATTCGGGAGGTTATGAAAAACTGTTTTTT. The chain has TRBV10-3 and TRBJ1-4, with no clear D. With 3 bases removed from V and 6 bases from J, the gap between germline ends came to 11 bases. Germline-derived CDR1 and CDR2 are ENHRY and SYGVKD. This CDR3 has 14 amino acids.

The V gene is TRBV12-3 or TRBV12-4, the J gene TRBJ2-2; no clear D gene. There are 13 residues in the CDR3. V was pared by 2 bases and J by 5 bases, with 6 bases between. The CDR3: CASSLRETGELFF. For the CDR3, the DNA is TGTGCCAGCAGTTTACGTGAGACCGGGGAGCTGTTTTTT.

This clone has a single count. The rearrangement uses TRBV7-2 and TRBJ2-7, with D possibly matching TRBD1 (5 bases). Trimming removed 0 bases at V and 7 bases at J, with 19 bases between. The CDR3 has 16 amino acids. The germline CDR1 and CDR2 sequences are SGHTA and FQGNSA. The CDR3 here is CASSLAPRAGKGEQYF. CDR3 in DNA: TGTGCCAGCAGCTTAGCCCCCCGGGCAGGGAAAGGGGAGCAGTACTTC.

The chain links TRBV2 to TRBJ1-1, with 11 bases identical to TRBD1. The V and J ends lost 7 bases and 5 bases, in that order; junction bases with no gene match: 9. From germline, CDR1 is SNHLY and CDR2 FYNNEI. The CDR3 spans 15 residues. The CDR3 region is CASTGQGAVVTEAFF. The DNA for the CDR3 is TGTGCCAGCACAGGACAGGGGGCGGTAGTAACTGAAGCTTTCTTT. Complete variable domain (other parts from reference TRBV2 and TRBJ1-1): EPEVTQTPSHQVTQMGQEVILRCVPISNHLYFYWYRQILGQKVEFLVSFYNNEISEKSEIFDDQFSVERPDGSNFTLKIRSTKLEDSAMYFCASTGQGAVVTEAFFGQGTRLTVV.

The CDR3, as DNA: TGTGCCAGCAGTACCCAGGGGAGTCCTTCACCCCTCCACTTT. It encodes CASSTQGSPSPLHF. The chain combines TRBV6-5 with TRBJ1-6; maybe TRBD1 (6 bases). CDR1 and CDR2 from the germline V gene are MNHEY and SVGAGI. The CDR3 has 14 amino acids. V lost 5 bases, J lost 9 bases, and 14 bases lay in between.

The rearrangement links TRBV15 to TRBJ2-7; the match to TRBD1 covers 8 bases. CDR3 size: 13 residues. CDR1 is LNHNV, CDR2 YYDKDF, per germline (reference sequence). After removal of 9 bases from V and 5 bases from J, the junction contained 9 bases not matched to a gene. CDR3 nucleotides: TGTGCCACGAGGGGGACAGGTGTCAACGAGCAGTACTTC. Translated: CATRGTGVNEQYF.

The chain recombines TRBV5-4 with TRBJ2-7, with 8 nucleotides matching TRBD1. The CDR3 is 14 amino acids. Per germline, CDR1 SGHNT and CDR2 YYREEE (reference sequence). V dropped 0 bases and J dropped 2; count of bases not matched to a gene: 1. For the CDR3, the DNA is TGTGCCAGCAGCTTGGAACAGGGGGCCTACGAGCAGTACTTC. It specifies CASSLEQGAYEQYF.

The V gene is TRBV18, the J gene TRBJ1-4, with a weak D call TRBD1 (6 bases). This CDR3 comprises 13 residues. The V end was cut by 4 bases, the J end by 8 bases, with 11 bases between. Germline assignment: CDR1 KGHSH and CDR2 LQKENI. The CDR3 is CASSQNDREKLFF. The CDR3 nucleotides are TGTGCCAGCTCACAAAACGACAGGGAAAAACTGTTTTTT. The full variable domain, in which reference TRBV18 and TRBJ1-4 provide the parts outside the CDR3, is NAGVMQNPRHLVRRRGQEARLRCSPMKGHSHVYWYRQLPEEGLKFMVYLQKENIIDESGMPKERFSAEFPKEGPSILRIQQVVRGDSAAYFCASSQNDREKLFFGSGTQLSVL.

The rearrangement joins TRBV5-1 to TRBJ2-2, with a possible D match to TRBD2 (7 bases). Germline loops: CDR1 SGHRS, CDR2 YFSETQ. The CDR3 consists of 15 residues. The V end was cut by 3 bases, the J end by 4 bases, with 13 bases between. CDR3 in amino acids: CASSWTRGGTGELFF. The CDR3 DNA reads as TGCGCCAGCAGCTGGACTAGAGGGGGCACCGGGGAGCTGTTTTTT.

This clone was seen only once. CDR3 loop: CASTTGGSADEQYF. CDR3 DNA: TGTGCCAGCACTACGGGCGGGTCCGCCGACGAGCAGTACTTC. The rearrangement uses TRBV6-5 and TRBJ2-7; possible D gene TRBD2, 5 bases. The CDR3 covers 14 residues. Trimming removed 7 bases from V and 5 bases from J, with 18 bases in between. CDR1 MNHEY and CDR2 SVGAGI come from the germline V gene.

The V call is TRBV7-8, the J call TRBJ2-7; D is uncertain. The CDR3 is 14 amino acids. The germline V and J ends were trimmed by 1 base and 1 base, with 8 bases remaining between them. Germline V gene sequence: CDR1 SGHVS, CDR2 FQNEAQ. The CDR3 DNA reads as TGTGCCAGCAGCTTAGGAGGCCAGTCCTACGAGCAGTACTTC. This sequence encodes CASSLGGQSYEQYF.

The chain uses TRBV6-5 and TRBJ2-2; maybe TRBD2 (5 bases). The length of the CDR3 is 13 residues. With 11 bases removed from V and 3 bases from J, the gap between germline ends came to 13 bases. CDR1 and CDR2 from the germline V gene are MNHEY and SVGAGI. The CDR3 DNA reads TGTGCCTCCGGAGCGGATTACACCGGGGAGCTGTTTTTT. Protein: CASGADYTGELFF.

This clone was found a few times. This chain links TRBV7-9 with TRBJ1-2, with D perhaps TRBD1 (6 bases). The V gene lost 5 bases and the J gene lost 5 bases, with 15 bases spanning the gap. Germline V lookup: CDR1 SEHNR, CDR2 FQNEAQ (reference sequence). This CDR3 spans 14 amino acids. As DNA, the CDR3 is TGTGCCAGCAGCATCGGACAGACCAGTTATGGCTACACCTTC. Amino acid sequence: CASSIGQTSYGYTF.

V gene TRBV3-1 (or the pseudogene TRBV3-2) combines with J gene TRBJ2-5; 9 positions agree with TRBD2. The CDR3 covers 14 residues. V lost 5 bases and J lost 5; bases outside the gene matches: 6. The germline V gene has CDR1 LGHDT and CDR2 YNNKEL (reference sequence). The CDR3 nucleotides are TGTGCCAGCAGCTCAACCGCGGGGGGGGAGACCCAGTACTTC. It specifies CASSSTAGGETQYF.

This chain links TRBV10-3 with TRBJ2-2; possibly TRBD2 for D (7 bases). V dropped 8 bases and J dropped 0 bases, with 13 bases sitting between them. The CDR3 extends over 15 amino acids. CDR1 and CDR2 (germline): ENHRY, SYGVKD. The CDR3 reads CAIGGAGANTGELFF. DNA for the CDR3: TGTGCCATCGGGGGGGCGGGAGCGAACACCGGGGAGCTGTTTTTT.